The sequence of this T cell receptor (beta chain) was determined in a study of T cells after yellow fever vaccination. This clonotype has only a few counts. What it binds is unknown. Findings and caveats of the study: Reappearing after the booster were most of the clones from primary vaccination (around 95% CD4, 88% CD8). A faster peak, day 5 versus 15, was reached by the weaker secondary response.

A universal primer site and UMIs were added as TCR cDNA was made by 5'RACE template switching. TCRdb processed the 5' RACE reads anew with MiXCR; each CDR3 protein has one entry. This table holds 450,000 to 550,000 distinct CDR3 sequences, less than 20% found once. Germline loops: CDR1 SGHTA, CDR2 FQGNSA. With V trimmed by 5 bases and J by 5 bases, 8 bases remained unmatched. This CDR3 contains 14 residues. Sample: PBMCs, taken 15 days after the yellow fever booster vaccination. The sequence came from a man aged 30-40 years who received the YFV17D yellow fever vaccine. The rearrangement joins TRBV7-2 to TRBJ1-2; 7 nucleotides agree with TRBD1. DNA for the CDR3: TGTGCCAGCAGCCCCAGGACAGGAGCTTATGGCTACACCTTC. Translated, it gives CASSPRTGAYGYTF.